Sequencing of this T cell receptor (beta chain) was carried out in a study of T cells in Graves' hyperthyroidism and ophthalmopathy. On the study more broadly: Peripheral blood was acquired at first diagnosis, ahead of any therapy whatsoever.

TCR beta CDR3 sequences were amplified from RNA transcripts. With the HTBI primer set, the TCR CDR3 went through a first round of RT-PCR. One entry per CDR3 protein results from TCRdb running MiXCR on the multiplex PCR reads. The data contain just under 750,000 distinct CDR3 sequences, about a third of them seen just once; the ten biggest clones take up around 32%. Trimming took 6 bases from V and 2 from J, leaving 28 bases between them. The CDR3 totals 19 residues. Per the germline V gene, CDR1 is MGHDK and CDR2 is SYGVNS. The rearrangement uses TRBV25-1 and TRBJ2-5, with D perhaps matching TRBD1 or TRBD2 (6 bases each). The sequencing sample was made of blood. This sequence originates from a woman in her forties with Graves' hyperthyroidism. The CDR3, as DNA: TGTGCCAGCAGGGATCTAGCGCGGGACATAACTCTCTTGCAAGAGACCCAGTACTTC. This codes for CASRDLARDITLLQETQYF.